This TCR beta chain was profiled in a study of blood T cell repertoires in COVID-19. Under the authors' procedure: Amplification of reference gene primers was used by the study to estimate nucleated cell counts. Libraries were prepared by immunoSEQ multiplex PCR; TCRdb keeps only in-frame clonotypes and omits some of them. Clone size and V and J calls were adopted from that table, with D and trimming inferred from the DNA. The repertoire has some 500,000 clones, approximately 90% of them found once; the top ten carry about 2%. Germline lookup yields CDR1 MNHEY and CDR2 SVGEGT. CDR3 size: 15 residues. The V and J ends lost 2 bases and 2 bases, in that order; junction bases with no gene match: 2.

The receptor was isolated from a woman in her thirties or forties who had recovered from COVID-19. This chain connects TRBV6-2 or TRBV6-3 to TRBJ1-5, with 8 bases lining up with TRBD1. Sequencing was carried out using PBMCs or T cells enriched from blood (not recorded which). CDR3 nucleotide sequence: TGTGCCAGCAGTTACACGGGACAGGGCAATCAGCCCCAGCATTTT. Its protein product is CASSYTGQGNQPQHF.